The entry below gives a single T cell receptor (beta chain) sequence along with its context. Which antigen it targets is not known. One base away there is no much larger clone; base qualities are not given. The same CDR3 can be traced to other DNA sequences in this sample. This sample is part of a study of blood T cell repertoires in COVID-19 (dated by TCRdb to the early 2020s). Turning to the overall study: The collaborator samples originated in the United States, Italy and Spain and spanned the acute and convalescent phases of COVID-19. The material from the prospective study consisted of cDNA or gDNA derived from T cells, B-cell-depleted T cells, or PBMCs. Subjects who had been exposed to COVID-19, were actively infected with it, or had recovered from it provided the deeply sampled blood TCRbeta repertoires that made up the dataset. The repertoires were made available in a free public database intended to serve as a resource for research on the immune response to SARS-CoV-2. Samples came from the ongoing ImmuneRACE study (first 160 participants) plus 1,254 subjects from 6 global collaborators. The sample metadata nearly always contained a de-identified subject ID, COVID-19 status, age in years and sex. Where HLA class I and class II types were available, the types were taken from metadata supplied by the sample provider, not from assay-based typing. Overall results and qualifications from the work: The amount of clinical and demographic metadata varied by source and participant and was provided uncurated.

TCRbeta CDR3 regions were amplified from genomic DNA using the immunoSEQ Assay, a bias-controlled multiplex PCR. The study's processing was this. The number of nucleated cells in each sample was estimated from the amplification of reference gene primers within the assay. Sequence reads were collapsed and filtered to measure the absolute abundance of every unique TCRbeta CDR3 rearrangement. For each sample, productive Simpson clonality was calculated as the square root of Simpson's diversity index across productive rearrangements. TCRdb re-hosts the immuneACCESS table, in-frame sequences only. Its copies lack some clones; in the studies checked, an unresolved V gene accounts for under half of them, and the cause for the rest is not known. V and J calls and clone size follow that table, whereas D and trimming were derived from the DNA. Counted in this sample were roughly 170,000 clones; about 80% of them appeared once. The top ten clones comprise about an eighth of the sample.

V gives up 6 bases and J gives up 4 bases, and the segment between their germline ends measures 10 bases. The CDR3 spans 12 residues, from the cysteine through the phenylalanine. Only the CDR3 DNA stays, 36 bases, in frame from base 1. CDR1 and CDR2 are read off the germline V gene as MDHEN and SYDVKM. In the prospective study, participants were roughly 18 to 100 years old, resided in under 30 geographic areas of the United States, and were enrolled through a virtual design. Cohort assignment in the prospective study relied on participant-reported clinical history from a screening survey and a study questionnaire. Recovered participants in ImmuneRACE Cohort 3 were defined by two consecutive negative NP/OP PCR tests, clearance by a healthcare professional, or resolution of symptoms. In the prospective study, whole blood, serum and a nasopharyngeal or oropharyngeal swab were collected from each participant by mobile phlebotomists. Over a roughly two-month period, participants in the prospective study had the option of providing additional blood draws and questionnaires. Before DNA extraction, prospective study blood samples were shipped either frozen or at room temperature.

The chain is encoded by TRBV28 joined to TRBJ2-7; perhaps TRBD2 is the D gene, with 6 bases matching. Sequencing used PBMCs or T cells enriched from blood (not recorded which). This TCR came from a middle-aged man who had recovered from COVID-19. Here the CDR3 is given as CASSLGGYEQYF. The bases read TGTGCCAGCAGCCTGGGAGGTTACGAGCAGTACTTC.